The clone carrying this TCR beta chain was recorded a few times. The target antigen is unknown. The germline V and J ends were trimmed by 8 bases and 5 bases, with 22 bases remaining between them. The CDR3 spans 16 residues. Germline V gives CDR1 MDHEN, CDR2 SYDVKM. This entry is derived from a study of beta chain features in type 1 diabetes. Regarding the study as a whole: Researchers report that Type 1 diabetes patients had moderately but significantly shorter TCRB CDR3s across all four CD4+ subsets.

Each of the CD4+ naive, central memory, regulatory and stem cell-like memory populations was sorted via CD45RO/CCR7/CD25/CD127/CD95/CD27. cDNA synthesis used the whole RNA isolate, giving expressed TCRB sequences. The repertoire was sequenced with immunoSEQ multiplex PCR; TCRdb's copy has only in-frame clones and lacks some. The repertoire holds roughly 730,000 clones, with around an eighth as singletons. The source is a man aged 18 to 29 with type 1 diabetes. The source material was naive CD4+ T cells from blood. The V and J genes are TRBV28 and TRBJ1-5, with D possibly matching TRBD1 (6 bases). CDR3 sequence (DNA): TGTGCCAGCGCAACAGCGGGGGCAGGCGAGTATCAGCCCCAGCATTTT. Its protein product is CASATAGAGEYQPQHF.